Following are 6 T cell receptor beta chains from one sample sequenced in a study of blood T cell repertoires in COVID-19. Method: immunoSEQ multiplex PCR; TCRdb's copy keeps in-frame clones and lacks some. The top ten hold roughly 1.2% of the sample, which has 200,000 to 250,000 clones, around 80% seen once. The sample consisted of peripheral blood. Every receptor here comes from a young woman with COVID-19, enrolled during active disease.

This sequence joins TRBV6-2 or TRBV6-3 and TRBJ2-2, with 8 nucleotides matching TRBD2. The CDR3 runs 16 residues. Looked up from germline, CDR1 is MNHEY and CDR2 is SVGEGT. V shed 2 bases and J 7 bases; nucleotides not matched to a gene: 9. CDR3: CASSYPPSGGGGELFF. The CDR3 DNA follows: TGTGCCAGCAGTTACCCCCCCAGCGGGGGCGGCGGGGAGCTGTTTTTT.

The chain recombines TRBV9 with TRBJ1-1; D gene ambiguous. This CDR3 region has 12 residues. Germline loops: CDR1 SGDLS, CDR2 YYNGEE. The germline V and J ends were trimmed by 4 bases and 5 bases, with 9 bases remaining between them. CDR3 sequence (DNA): TGTGCCAGCAGCTTCGGGGATACTGAAGCTTTCTTT. Its protein is CASSFGDTEAFF.

The rearrangement links TRBV10-3 to TRBJ2-5; D may be TRBD1 (6 bases). CDR1 and CDR2 (germline): ENHRY, SYGVKD. V was trimmed by 5 bases and J by 2 bases, leaving 9 bases between them. There are 13 residues in the CDR3. CDR3 amino acids: CAISFGQQETQYF. Here the CDR3 DNA reads TGTGCCATCAGTTTCGGACAGCAAGAGACCCAGTACTTC.

The rearrangement links TRBV7-2 to TRBJ2-1; D possibly corresponds to TRBD1 (6 bases). Trimming left V 2 bases short and J 10 bases short, with 15 bases between. The CDR3 runs to 14 residues. Germline-derived CDR1 and CDR2 are SGHTA and FQGNSA. CDR3 amino acids: CASSLRAGAGEQFF. Written as DNA, the CDR3 is TGTGCCAGCAGCTTACGGGCAGGGGCCGGGGAGCAGTTCTTC.

The J gene is TRBJ2-7, the V gene TRBV5-5; 9 bases are a match to TRBD1. This CDR3 spans 13 amino acids. Germline CDR1 and CDR2: SGHKS and YYEKEE (reference sequence). Trimming removed 7 bases from V and 0 bases from J; junction bases left unmatched: 2. CDR3 amino acids: CASRQGGSYEQYF. Here the CDR3 DNA reads TGTGCCAGCCGACAGGGGGGCTCCTACGAGCAGTACTTC. Together with reference TRBV5-5 and TRBJ2-7, the CDR3 gives the full variable domain: DAGVTQSPTHLIKTRGQQVTLRCSPISGHKSVSWYQQVLGQGPQFIFQYYEKEERGRGNFPDRFSARQFPNYSSELNVNALLLGDSALYLCASRQGGSYEQYFGPGTRLTVT.

The chain combines TRBV10-2 with TRBJ2-3; TRBD2 matches at 9 bases. V shed 4 bases and J 8 bases; nucleotides not matched to a gene: 7. The CDR3 runs 14 residues. The germline V gene encodes CDR1 WSHSY and CDR2 SAAADI. Written as DNA, the CDR3 is TGCGCCAGCAGTGGCGGGGGGGCCGATCTTACGCAGTATTTT. Translation: CASSGGGADLTQYF.